Below are 19 T cell receptor beta chains sequenced from a single sample in a study of T cells after yellow fever vaccination. MiXCR, run by TCRdb on the 5' RACE reads, gives a single entry per CDR3 protein. This sample has some 340,000 distinct CDR3 sequences; approximately 11% occur once, and the top ten carry over 3%. Source: CD4+ T cells sorted from PBMCs, taken 45 days after the yellow fever booster vaccination. Receptors originate from a man aged 18 to 29 who received the YFV17D yellow fever vaccine.

This clonotype occurred a few times. V usage is TRBV11-2 and J usage is TRBJ2-1; 11 nucleotides line up with TRBD2. Trimming at V came to 3 bases and at J to 3 bases, leaving 1 base not matched to a gene. This CDR3 region has 15 residues. Germline V CDR1 and CDR2: SGHAT, FQNNGV. The DNA for the CDR3 is TGTGCCAGCAGCTTTACTAGCGGGAGCTACAATGAGCAGTTCTTC. Protein product: CASSFTSGSYNEQFF.

This clonotype appeared many times. J is TRBJ2-7 and V is TRBV4-2; 10 bases are shared with TRBD2. The germline CDR1 and CDR2 sequences are LGHNA and YNFKEQ. There are 15 residues in the CDR3. After removal of 0 bases from V and 3 bases from J, the junction contained 2 bases not matched to a gene. The CDR3 DNA reads as TGTGCCAGCAGCCAAGATTTAGCGGGGGGCTACGAGCAGTACTTC. This translates into CASSQDLAGGYEQYF.

This clonotype was observed a few times. V and J are TRBV6-2 or TRBV6-3 and TRBJ2-7; D not certain. V dropped 4 bases and J dropped 4 bases, with 11 bases sitting between them. This CDR3 spans 13 amino acids. Germline V CDR1 and CDR2: MNHEY, SVGEGT. The CDR3 DNA follows: TGTGCCAGCAGTTCTCAGACGGAATACGAGCAGTACTTC. This translates into CASSSQTEYEQYF.

This chain uses TRBV18 with TRBJ1-4; D gene unclear. Germline-derived CDR1 and CDR2 are KGHSH and LQKENI. Trimming shortened V by 3 bases and J by 7 bases, and 9 bases separated the two germline ends. The length of the CDR3 is 13 residues. CDR3 residues: CASSPGDGEKLFF. CDR3 DNA: TGTGCCAGCTCACCCGGGGATGGTGAAAAACTGTTTTTT. Full variable domain (rest looked up from reference TRBV18 and TRBJ1-4): NAGVMQNPRHLVRRRGQEARLRCSPMKGHSHVYWYRQLPEEGLKFMVYLQKENIIDESGMPKERFSAEFPKEGPSILRIQQVVRGDSAAYFCASSPGDGEKLFFGSGTQLSVL.

This clonotype occurred a few times. The V call is TRBV4-3, the J call TRBJ1-2; D is undetermined. The CDR3 covers 14 residues. V was cut by 1 base and J by 2 bases, with 8 bases left in between. Germline V CDR1 and CDR2: LGHNA, YSLEER. The CDR3 here is CASSQVRGNYGYTF. The CDR3 bases are TGCGCCAGCAGCCAAGTCCGCGGGAACTATGGCTACACCTTC.

This clonotype was observed many times. The genes are TRBV5-1 and TRBJ1-3; D not certain. There are 17 residues in the CDR3. Germline CDR1 SGHRS, CDR2 YFSETQ. The V end was cut by 2 bases, the J end by 0 bases, with 15 bases between. The CDR3 nucleotides are TGCGCCAGCAGCTTATCCCAGGTCTTTTCCTCTGGAAACACCATATATTTT. It codes for CASSLSQVFSSGNTIYF.

The chain joins TRBV28 to TRBJ1-4; 8 nucleotides match TRBD1. The CDR3 is 13 residues long. In germline, CDR1 is MDHEN, CDR2 SYDVKM. Unmatched junction bases numbered 4, after V lost 6 bases and J lost 7 bases. The CDR3 nucleotides are TGTGCCAGCAGAACAGGGGGGGTTGAAAAACTGTTTTTT. Encoded protein: CASRTGGVEKLFF.

The chain employs TRBV6-2 or TRBV6-3 and TRBJ2-1, with D maybe TRBD1 (6 bases). V was cut by 6 bases and J by 6 bases, with 9 bases left in between. Looked up from germline, CDR1 is MNHEY and CDR2 is SVGEGT. The CDR3 loop spans 12 amino acids. CDR3 loop: CASRVQGNEQFF. The CDR3 DNA reads TGTGCCAGCAGGGTACAGGGCAATGAGCAGTTCTTC.

This clonotype was recorded a few times. The V call is TRBV20-1, the J call TRBJ1-2; no clear D. The CDR3 is 11 amino acids. Trimming stripped 4 bases from V and 4 bases from J, with 7 bases between. The germline V gene encodes CDR1 DFQATT and CDR2 SNEGSKA (reference sequence). CDR3: CSATEFYGYTF. CDR3 bases: TGCAGTGCTACAGAGTTCTATGGCTACACCTTC.

This clonotype was seen at least ten times. The chain has TRBV12-3 or TRBV12-4 and TRBJ2-5; possible D gene TRBD1, 7 bases. With 6 bases removed from V and 0 bases from J, the gap between germline ends came to 20 bases. CDR3 length equals 17 residues. In DNA, the CDR3 is TGTGCCAGCAGCTTATACCGGGACAGCGGGTACCAAGAGACCCAGTACTTC. Translated: CASSLYRDSGYQETQYF.

J is TRBJ1-2 and V is TRBV30; a weak D match, TRBD1 (6 bases). V lost 0 bases and J 6 bases, leaving 20 bases between the germline ends. Germline assignment: CDR1 GTSNPN and CDR2 SVGIG (reference sequence). This CDR3 contains 16 residues. The CDR3 loop reads CAWSVPRGRKGNGYTF. In DNA, the CDR3 is TGTGCCTGGAGTGTCCCCAGGGGCCGAAAGGGGAATGGCTACACCTTC.

In this sample, this clonotype turned up many times. The chain combines TRBV4-1 with TRBJ2-7, with D tentatively TRBD1 (6 bases). The germline V and J ends were trimmed by 4 bases and 2 bases, with 12 bases remaining between them. Germline V CDR1 and CDR2: MGHRA, YSYEKL. The CDR3 spans 14 residues. CDR3 amino acids: CASSRDRNTYEQYF. The CDR3 bases are TGCGCCAGCAGCCGAGACAGGAATACCTACGAGCAGTACTTC.

This clonotype has more than one count but fewer than ten. The J gene is TRBJ1-4, the V gene TRBV4-3, with 9 nucleotides matching TRBD1. The CDR3 spans 15 residues. V shed 4 bases, J shed 6 bases, and the junction held 6 bases outside the gene matches. Germline CDR1 is LGHNA and CDR2 is YSLEER. The CDR3, as DNA: TGCGCCAGCAGCCGGACAGGGACAGGGTATGAAAAACTGTTTTTT. Protein product: CASSRTGTGYEKLFF.

This clonotype appeared a single time. This chain uses TRBV11-3 with TRBJ2-3, with a tentative D call TRBD2 (6 bases). The CDR3 sequence is 12 residues long. CDR1 is SGHNT, CDR2 YENEEA, per germline. Trimming pared 4 bases from V and 8 bases from J, leaving 10 bases between. CDR3 loop: CASSWHGGTQYF. The DNA for the CDR3 is TGTGCCAGCAGCTGGCACGGGGGTACGCAGTATTTT.

This clonotype was counted only a few times. The genes are TRBV28 and TRBJ2-1; 8 nucleotides line up with TRBD1. V lost 3 bases to trimming and J lost 8 bases; unmatched junction nucleotides: 12. Per the germline V gene, CDR1 is MDHEN and CDR2 is SYDVKM. The CDR3 length is 16 residues. DNA for the CDR3: TGTGCCAGCAGTTTGGGTGTCAGGGGGCTCAGGGATGAGCAGTTCTTC. Translating gives CASSLGVRGLRDEQFF.

The chain uses TRBV5-1 and TRBJ2-2; D remains ambiguous. The V and J ends lost 5 bases and 0 bases respectively, with 11 bases between them. The CDR3 has 15 amino acids. Looked up from germline, CDR1 is SGHRS and CDR2 is YFSETQ. The CDR3 DNA reads as TGCGCCAGCAGAAAAGCTGGAACGAACACCGGGGAGCTGTTTTTT. Encoded protein: CASRKAGTNTGELFF.

This clonotype was recorded many times. The chain joins TRBV28 to TRBJ1-1, with D tentatively TRBD1 (5 bases). V lost 3 bases and J 4 bases, leaving 18 bases between the germline ends. CDR1 and CDR2 from the germline V gene are MDHEN and SYDVKM. This CDR3 has 16 residues. CDR3 sequence: CASSFGARGKGTEAFF. The DNA of the CDR3 is TGTGCCAGCAGTTTTGGGGCGAGGGGCAAGGGCACTGAAGCTTTCTTT.

DNA of the CDR3: TGTGCCTGGAAGGTTGGCTATGGGGGCAATCAGCCCCAGCATTTT. Amino acid sequence: CAWKVGYGGNQPQHF. This sequence joins TRBV30 and TRBJ1-5; D not resolved. Germline CDR1 and CDR2: GTSNPN and SVGIG (reference sequence). The CDR3 is 15 residues long. V was trimmed by 4 bases and J by 2 bases, leaving 15 bases between them.

This chain links TRBV20-1 with TRBJ2-7, with 8 bases matching TRBD1. The CDR3 length is 16 residues. Germline values: CDR1 DFQATT, CDR2 SNEGSKA (reference sequence). J lost 6 bases, V lost 4 bases, and 17 bases had no gene match. The CDR3: CSATPMTGVLVGEQYF. The CDR3 DNA reads as TGCAGTGCTACCCCCATGACAGGGGTACTTGTGGGCGAGCAGTACTTC.